These 8 T cell receptor beta chains originate from one sample sequenced in a study of blood T cell repertoires in COVID-19. Assay: immunoSEQ multiplex PCR; the TCRdb copy retains only in-frame clones and omits some. Of about 130,000 clones in the sample, approximately 90% are singletons; the top ten hold 1% to 1.5%. Sequencing input: peripheral blood. The origin of the receptors is a woman older than 75 with acute or convalescent COVID-19.

The chain links TRBV12-5 to TRBJ2-3; D possibly corresponds to TRBD2 (6 bases). CDR1 and CDR2 from the germline V gene are LGHNT and FRNRAP. The CDR3 length is 13 residues. Trimming took off 6 bases at V and 1 base at J, with 8 bases between the two ends. CDR3 sequence reads: CASGLAGTDTQYF. The CDR3 DNA sequence: TGTGCTAGTGGCTTAGCGGGCACAGATACGCAGTATTTT.

This chain links TRBV6-1 with TRBJ1-4; no firm D call. From germline, CDR1 is MNHNS and CDR2 SASEGT. The ends were cut back, 2 bases at V and 5 bases at J, with 15 bases in the middle. The length of the CDR3 is 16 residues. The CDR3: CASSEQEGRGNEKLFF. The CDR3 bases are TGTGCCAGCAGTGAACAGGAGGGCAGAGGGAATGAAAAACTGTTTTTT.

This rearrangement joins TRBV6-1 to TRBJ2-7, with 11 bases identical to TRBD1. In germline, CDR1 is MNHNS, CDR2 SASEGT. The CDR3 extends over 15 amino acids. J gave up 6 bases and V 0 bases, and 4 bases lay outside the gene matches. The CDR3 loop is CASSEASGTGGEQYF. The CDR3 bases are TGTGCCAGCAGTGAAGCCTCCGGGACAGGGGGCGAGCAGTACTTC.

The chain combines TRBV6-5 with TRBJ1-4, with unresolved D. In germline, CDR1 is MNHEY, CDR2 SVGAGI. The CDR3 length is 15 residues. V was clipped by 2 bases and J by 4 bases, with 11 bases between them. The CDR3 loop is CASSYNTRNNEKLFF. DNA of the CDR3: TGTGCCAGCAGTTACAACACCCGCAATAATGAAAAACTGTTTTTT.

The chain's CDR3 is CATVRQGHSYEQYF. Here the CDR3 DNA reads TGTGCCACCGTTCGACAGGGGCACTCCTACGAGCAGTACTTC. The V and J genes are TRBV2 and TRBJ2-7; 8 positions match TRBD1. V lost 10 bases, J lost 0 bases, and 8 bases stayed unmatched. Germline V gene sequence: CDR1 SNHLY, CDR2 FYNNEI. The CDR3 sequence is 14 residues long.

CDR3: CASSGTADIQYF. DNA for the CDR3: TGTGCCAGCAGCGGAACGGCGGACATTCAGTACTTC. The chain uses TRBV6-5 and TRBJ2-4; no clear D gene. V was clipped by 6 bases and J by 8 bases, with 11 bases between them. Germline lookup yields CDR1 MNHEY and CDR2 SVGAGI. This CDR3 contains 12 residues.

In this sample, this clone turned up a few times. The J gene is TRBJ2-3, the V gene TRBV4-2, with D possibly being TRBD1 (5 bases). The germline CDR1 and CDR2 sequences are LGHNA and YNFKEQ. Trimming removed 1 base from V and 0 bases from J, with 8 bases in between. The CDR3 contains 15 residues. In DNA, the CDR3 is TGTGCCAGCAGCCAAGCCGACAGAAGCACAGATACGCAGTATTTT. Residues: CASSQADRSTDTQYF.

The chain has TRBV5-4 and TRBJ2-2; 10 positions agree with TRBD2. Unmatched junction bases numbered 6, after V lost 4 bases and J lost 3 bases. Germline V gene data show CDR1 as SGHNT and CDR2 as YYREEE (reference sequence). CDR3 length equals 16 residues. The CDR3 DNA reads as TGTGCCAGCAGCCTGAGCGGGAGGGTCGACACCGGGGAGCTGTTTTTT. This gives the protein CASSLSGRVDTGELFF.